The entry below describes one T cell receptor (beta chain). There are 14 residues in the CDR3. Germline loops: CDR1 LNHDA, CDR2 SQIVND (reference sequence). V shed 6 bases and J shed 9 bases, with 15 bases lying between them. These data originate in a study of T-cell reconstitution after alpha-beta-depleted transplantation in children. The TCRbeta library incorporated unique molecular identifiers. TCRdb redid the calling of the PCR reads with MiXCR, one entry per CDR3 protein. Among about 500,000 distinct CDR3 sequences listed, over 25% were seen once. V usage is TRBV19 and J usage is TRBJ1-6; a weak D match, TRBD1 (5 bases). Sample: PBMCs from the stem cell graft donor, taken from the stem cell graft. The origin of this receptor is a human donor who donated a stem cell graft to a child with aplastic anemia. CDR3 sequence reads: CASSTQGEGSPLHF. The CDR3 DNA reads TGTGCCAGTAGCACTCAGGGCGAAGGTTCACCCCTCCACTTT.